The rows below give T cell receptor beta chains drawn from one sample of a study of OX40 agonist ivuxolimab in advanced cancers. The data were produced by immunoSEQ multiplex PCR, yet TCRdb's version contains in-frame clones alone and is incomplete. The sample contains about 54,000 clones, approximately 90% of which appear only once. The sample here was CD4+ or CD8+ T cells sorted from blood, taken in a trial of the OX40 agonist ivuxolimab. These receptors were collected from an adult with an advanced solid tumor such as melanoma, head and neck, liver or kidney cancer. Both conserved end residues are part of each CDR3. A D gene is named only where the DNA matches it firmly. Part of the rows lack a size; the others show once, few, many or a class for expanded clones.

D: .
length: 12
size: once
J: TRBJ1-1
V: TRBV7-9
DNA: TGTGCCAGCAGCTCCCAGGGTATTGAAGCTTTCTTT
CDR3: CASSSQGIEAFF

D: TRBD1
length: 17
size: once
J: TRBJ2-2
V: TRBV18
DNA: TGTGCCAGCTCACCACAAAACAGGGGGCGCGACACCGGGGAGCTGTTTTTT
CDR3: CASSPQNRGRDTGELFF

D: TRBD1
length: 15
size: .
J: TRBJ1-1
V: TRBV28
DNA: TGTGCCAGCAGGCCACAGGGGGGGTCGAACACTGAAGCTTTCTTT
CDR3: CASRPQGGSNTEAFF

D: .
length: 13
size: few
J: TRBJ2-3
V: TRBV7-9
DNA: TGTGCCGGGCTGGTGGGGCTGACAGATACGCAGTATTTT
CDR3: CAGLVGLTDTQYF

D: TRBD2
length: 16
size: .
J: TRBJ2-1
V: TRBV9
DNA: TGTGCCAGCAGCGTATCGGGCGGGAGAACTTACAATGAGCAGTTCTTC
CDR3: CASSVSGGRTYNEQFF

D: .
length: 12
size: few
J: TRBJ2-2
V: TRBV6-6
DNA: TGTGCCAGCAGCCCTGACGGCGGGGAGCTGTTTTTT
CDR3: CASSPDGGELFF

D: .
length: 14
size: .
J: TRBJ2-5
V: TRBV19
DNA: TGTGCCAGTAGTAAGGGTTTCGGTTCGGAGACCCAGTACTTC
CDR3: CASSKGFGSETQYF

D: .
length: 13
size: .
J: TRBJ2-3
V: TRBV7-3
DNA: TGTGCCAGCAGCTCGGCGGGCGGGGATACGCAGTATTTT
CDR3: CASSSAGGDTQYF

D: TRBD1
length: 16
size: .
J: TRBJ1-4
V: TRBV28
DNA: TGTGCCAGCAGTAGCTCAGGGGGTGCAACTAATGAAAAACTGTTTTTT
CDR3: CASSSSGGATNEKLFF

D: TRBD1
length: 14
size: .
J: TRBJ1-1
V: TRBV5-4
DNA: TGTGCCAGCAGCCCCGGACAGGGGGCGATTCGAGCTTTCTTT
CDR3: CASSPGQGAIRAFF

D: TRBD2
length: 15
size: .
J: TRBJ2-1
V: TRBV4-2
DNA: TGTGCCAGCAGCCAAGGACGAGCGGGGGCGAGGGAGCAGTTCTTC
CDR3: CASSQGRAGAREQFF

D: TRBD1
length: 15
size: .
J: TRBJ2-5
V: TRBV13
DNA: TGTGCCAGCAGCCTCACCGGACAGGGCCAAGAGACCCAGTACTTC
CDR3: CASSLTGQGQETQYF

D: .
length: 15
size: once
J: TRBJ1-3
V: TRBV6-6
DNA: TGTGCCAGCAGGTCTCCCCGCGGGTCTGGAAACACCATATATTTT
CDR3: CASRSPRGSGNTIYF

D: .
length: 10
size: .
J: TRBJ1-2
V: TRBV28
DNA: TGTGCCAGCAAGGAGGAAAGCTACACCTTC
CDR3: CASKEESYTF

D: TRBD2
length: 15
size: .
J: TRBJ2-7
V: TRBV9
DNA: TGTGCCAGCAGCGTAGGCCTAGCGGGCCCGTACGAGCAGTACTTC
CDR3: CASSVGLAGPYEQYF

D: .
length: 15
size: .
J: TRBJ2-3
V: TRBV7-3
DNA: TGTGCCAGCAGCCCAGGGGCGGTCGGCACAGATACGCAGTATTTT
CDR3: CASSPGAVGTDTQYF

D: .
length: 15
size: .
J: TRBJ2-1
V: TRBV27
DNA: TGTGCCAGCAGGCGACAGTTCAATTCTTACAATGAGCAGTTCTTC
CDR3: CASRRQFNSYNEQFF

D: .
length: 19
size: .
J: TRBJ1-1
V: TRBV6-1
DNA: TGTGCCAGCAGTGAAGCGCTTCGGGGACGTGGTGGCATGAACACTGAAGCTTTCTTT
CDR3: CASSEALRGRGGMNTEAFF

D: .
length: 17
size: .
J: TRBJ2-7
V: TRBV10-3
DNA: TGTGCCATCAGTGAGTCGGGATGGGGAACCAGCTCCTACGAGCAGTACTTC
CDR3: CAISESGWGTSSYEQYF

D: TRBD2
length: 14
size: .
J: TRBJ2-3
V: TRBV30
DNA: TGTGCCTGGAGTGTCAGCGGGAGAGGGGGTACGCAGTATTTT
CDR3: CAWSVSGRGGTQYF

D: TRBD2
length: 15
size: .
J: TRBJ2-3
V: TRBV7-2
DNA: TGTGCCAGCAGCTCTAGCGGTCGTAGCACAGATACGCAGTATTTT
CDR3: CASSSSGRSTDTQYF

D: TRBD1
length: 16
size: once
J: TRBJ1-4
V: TRBV19
DNA: TGTGCCAGTAGTAGTTTACCGGGACAGAGTAATGAAAAACTGTTTTTT
CDR3: CASSSLPGQSNEKLFF

D: TRBD2
length: 15
size: .
J: TRBJ2-1
V: TRBV4-1
DNA: TGCGCCAGCAGCCAAGATTGGGTCGGGGGGGATTGGCAGTTCTTC
CDR3: CASSQDWVGGDWQFF

D: TRBD1
length: 15
size: .
J: TRBJ2-3
V: TRBV18
DNA: TGTGCCAGCTCACGGGACAGGACTCCTTCAGATACGCAGTATTTT
CDR3: CASSRDRTPSDTQYF

D: .
length: 13
size: few
J: TRBJ1-5
V: TRBV2
DNA: TGTGCCAGCAAATCGGACAGCAATCAGCCCCAGCATTTT
CDR3: CASKSDSNQPQHF

D: .
length: 17
size: .
J: TRBJ2-2
V: TRBV7-9
DNA: TGTGCCAGCAGCCCGAAGGTTGGGCAGGGGCGTTCCGGGGAGCTGTTTTTT
CDR3: CASSPKVGQGRSGELFF

D: TRBD2
length: 18
size: .
J: TRBJ2-5
V: TRBV11-3
DNA: TGTGCCAGCAGCTTAGTACGTGACCTAGCGGGAGGCTTGCAGACCCAGTACTTC
CDR3: CASSLVRDLAGGLQTQYF

D: TRBD2
length: 15
size: .
J: TRBJ2-1
V: TRBV9
DNA: TGTGCCAGCAGCGTAGTTGGTAGCGGGAGTGATGAGCAGTTCTTC
CDR3: CASSVVGSGSDEQFF

D: TRBD2
length: 17
size: .
J: TRBJ2-4
V: TRBV28
DNA: TGTGCCAGCAGTATGAGACTAGCGGGCGTAGCCAAAAACATTCAGTACTTC
CDR3: CASSMRLAGVAKNIQYF

D: .
length: 12
size: .
J: TRBJ1-6
V: TRBV2
DNA: TGTGCCAGCAGGGACGGTAATTCACCCCTCCACTTT
CDR3: CASRDGNSPLHF

D: .
length: 15
size: .
J: TRBJ2-5
V: TRBV27
DNA: TGTGCCAGCAGTTTAAATGGGGGGTACCAAGAGACCCAGTACTTC
CDR3: CASSLNGGYQETQYF

D: .
length: 15
size: .
J: TRBJ2-3
V: TRBV6-5
DNA: TGTGCCAGCAGTTACTCGCACTTACCACAACATACGCAGTATTTT
CDR3: CASSYSHLPQHTQYF

D: .
length: 15
size: .
J: TRBJ2-2
V: TRBV11-2
DNA: TGTGCCAGCAGCTTTCAGGGGCCGAACACCGGGGAGCTGTTTTTT
CDR3: CASSFQGPNTGELFF

D: TRBD2
length: 17
size: .
J: TRBJ2-6
V: TRBV5-1
DNA: TGCGCCAGCAGCTTGGCAACTAGCGGGACTGGGGCCAACGTCCTGACTTTC
CDR3: CASSLATSGTGANVLTF

D: .
length: 14
size: .
J: TRBJ1-1
V: TRBV5-1
DNA: TGCGCCAGCAGCTTGGCCGTGGGGAGCACTGAAGCTTTCTTT
CDR3: CASSLAVGSTEAFF

D: TRBD2
length: 15
size: .
J: TRBJ2-7
V: TRBV18
DNA: TGTGCCAGCTCACCTAGCGGGGGAGTGTCCTACGAGCAGTACTTC
CDR3: CASSPSGGVSYEQYF

D: .
length: 13
size: .
J: TRBJ2-7
V: TRBV18
DNA: TGTGCCAGCTCGTCGGACAGCTCCTACGAGCAGTACTTC
CDR3: CASSSDSSYEQYF

D: .
length: 13
size: .
J: TRBJ1-2
V: TRBV10-1
DNA: TGCGCCAGCAGTGAGACAATTAACTATGGCTACACCTTC
CDR3: CASSETINYGYTF

D: .
length: 13
size: .
J: TRBJ1-2
V: TRBV6-4
DNA: TGTGCCAGCAGTCCCGGACCTAACTATGGCTACACCTTC
CDR3: CASSPGPNYGYTF

D: .
length: 16
size: few
J: TRBJ2-2
V: TRBV5-1
DNA: TGCGCCAGCCAGCCCGGTTACCAGGGCGGAACCGGGGAGCTGTTTTTT
CDR3: CASQPGYQGGTGELFF

D: .
length: 15
size: .
J: TRBJ1-4
V: TRBV11-2
DNA: TGTGCCAGCAGCTTAGCGGGACCGCCAAATGAAAAACTGTTTTTT
CDR3: CASSLAGPPNEKLFF

D: TRBD1
length: 12
size: .
J: TRBJ2-1
V: TRBV2
DNA: TGTGCCAGCAGGACAGGGGGCATTGAGCAGTTCTTC
CDR3: CASRTGGIEQFF

D: TRBD1
length: 15
size: .
J: TRBJ1-1
V: TRBV5-4
DNA: TGTGCCAGCAGCTTGGGTGGGACAGAGAACACTGAAGCTTTCTTT
CDR3: CASSLGGTENTEAFF

D: .
length: 13
size: once
J: TRBJ1-1
V: TRBV28
DNA: TGTGCCAGCAGGAAGGGGTTTGTCACTGAAGCTTTCTTT
CDR3: CASRKGFVTEAFF

D: .
length: 17
size: .
J: TRBJ2-4
V: TRBV21-1
DNA: TGTGCCAGCAGCAAACTGAAGGAGGGCTTAGCCAAAAACATTCAGTACTTC
CDR3: CASSKLKEGLAKNIQYF

D: .
length: 15
size: .
J: TRBJ2-7
V: TRBV25-1
DNA: TGTGCCAGCAGTGAATATAAGGGCACCTCCTACGAGCAGTACTTC
CDR3: CASSEYKGTSYEQYF

D: TRBD1
length: 13
size: .
J: TRBJ1-4
V: TRBV7-9
DNA: TGTGCCTCAAACAGGGGGGTAAATGAAAAACTGTTTTTT
CDR3: CASNRGVNEKLFF

D: .
length: 13
size: .
J: TRBJ2-5
V: TRBV7-7
DNA: TGTGCTAGCAGCCCAGCCAGGTCAGAGACCCAGTACTTC
CDR3: CASSPARSETQYF

D: .
length: 14
size: few
J: TRBJ1-3
V: TRBV19
DNA: TGTGCCAGTAGTATATCAGAAGCTGGAAACACCATATATTTT
CDR3: CASSISEAGNTIYF

D: .
length: 15
size: .
J: TRBJ2-3
V: TRBV5-1
DNA: TGCGCCAGCAGCTTGCTCCAGGGGCACACAGATACGCAGTATTTT
CDR3: CASSLLQGHTDTQYF

D: .
length: 13
size: once
J: TRBJ2-5
V: TRBV5-1
DNA: TGCGCCAGCAGCATTAGAGTAAGAGAGACCCAGTACTTC
CDR3: CASSIRVRETQYF

D: TRBD1
length: 12
size: few
J: TRBJ1-5
V: TRBV6-5
DNA: TGTGCCAGCTCAGGACAGGGTCAGCCCCAGCATTTT
CDR3: CASSGQGQPQHF

D: .
length: 11
size: .
J: TRBJ2-7
V: TRBV5-4
DNA: TGTGCCAGCTCAGTCGGTTACGAGCAGTACTTC
CDR3: CASSVGYEQYF

D: .
length: 13
size: .
J: TRBJ1-5
V: TRBV5-1
DNA: TGCGCCAGCAGCTACGGCGGAGATCAGCCCCAGCATTTT
CDR3: CASSYGGDQPQHF